Shown below are 24 T cell receptor beta chains from a single sample sequenced in a study of cytomegalovirus exposure and HLA in healthy donors. The primer mix had 60 Vbeta and 13 Jbeta primers. TCRdb's table, derived via immunoSEQ multiplex PCR, lists solely in-frame clones and lacks some. Among about 120,000 clones listed, about three quarters were seen once. The specimen sequenced was PBMCs. The receptors here all came from a human donor in good health.

This clone was detected only a few times. The V call is TRBV29-1, the J call TRBJ2-1; 8 nucleotides match TRBD2. Germline V gene lookup returns CDR1 SQVTM and CDR2 ANQGSEA. The V and J ends lost 3 bases and 6 bases, in that order; junction bases with no gene match: 13. The CDR3 is 16 residues long. The CDR3 spells CSVDGFGRGAVNEQFF. The CDR3 DNA reads as TGCAGCGTTGATGGTTTTGGGCGGGGGGCCGTCAATGAGCAGTTCTTC.

V usage is TRBV7-6 and J usage is TRBJ1-3, with no clear D. V was clipped by 6 bases and J by 0 bases, with 12 bases between them. The CDR3 contains 15 residues. CDR1 and CDR2 (germline): SGHVS, FNYEAQ. Written as DNA, the CDR3 is TGTGCCAGCAGACATCTTCAAGACTCTGGAAACACCATATATTTT. Translating gives CASRHLQDSGNTIYF. Based on the CDR3 plus reference TRBV7-6 and TRBJ1-3, the full variable domain is GAGVSQSPRYKVTKRGQDVALRCDPISGHVSLYWYRQALGQGPEFLTYFNYEAQQDKSGLPNDRFSAERPEGSISTLTIQRTEQRDSAMYRCASRHLQDSGNTIYFGEGSWLTVV.

This clone was counted a single time. The chain joins TRBV5-1 to TRBJ2-5; a possible D gene is TRBD1 (6 bases). The CDR3 has 16 amino acids. The V end was cut by 1 base, the J end by 1 base, with 14 bases between. Germline V gene data show CDR1 as SGHRS and CDR2 as YFSETQ. CDR3 bases: TGCGCCAGCAGCTTGACCCGGGACACTAGCCAAGAGACCCAGTACTTC. This gives the protein CASSLTRDTSQETQYF.

The chain has TRBV28 and TRBJ2-7, with 7 bases aligning to TRBD1. This CDR3 has 13 residues. The ends lost 4 bases at V and 3 bases at J; junction bases unmatched: 3. Germline V gives CDR1 MDHEN, CDR2 SYDVKM. This chain's CDR3 is CASSSGQSYEQYF. In DNA, the CDR3 is TGTGCCAGCAGTTCGGGACAGAGCTACGAGCAGTACTTC.

This clone has more than one count but fewer than ten. The V and J genes are TRBV5-1 and TRBJ2-5, with 7 nucleotides matching TRBD1. The CDR3 runs 14 residues. J was trimmed by 5 bases and V by 4 bases; bases with no gene match: 8. The germline gives CDR1 SGHRS, CDR2 YFSETQ. CDR3: CASSPRQGMETQYF. CDR3 nucleotide sequence: TGCGCCAGCAGCCCTAGACAGGGAATGGAGACCCAGTACTTC.

V is TRBV13 and J is TRBJ1-1, with D perhaps TRBD1 (5 bases). This CDR3 has 14 residues. CDR1 and CDR2 from the germline V gene are PRHDT and FYEKMQ (reference sequence). Trimming pared 5 bases from V and 7 bases from J, leaving 17 bases between. The CDR3 here is CASSPGGTFNEAFF. CDR3 sequence (DNA): TGTGCCAGCAGCCCAGGAGGGACCTTTAATGAAGCTTTCTTT.

The CDR3 bases are TGTGCCAGCAGCCCCAAGGGACTAGCGGGGCAAGAGACCCAGTACTTC. Its protein is CASSPKGLAGQETQYF. V is TRBV7-9 and J is TRBJ2-5, with 13 bases matching TRBD2. This CDR3 spans 16 amino acids. The trim removed 5 bases at V and 2 bases at J, leaving 5 bases unmatched. Looked up from germline, CDR1 is SEHNR and CDR2 is FQNEAQ (reference sequence).

In regard to this clone: Its ends do not fully match the called genes, so a read error is possible. This sample also contains other DNA sequences that code for the same CDR3. The genes are TRBV19 and TRBJ1-6; tentatively, D is TRBD1 (5 bases). The length of the CDR3 is 14 residues. The germline V gene has CDR1 LNHDA and CDR2 SQIVND (reference sequence). The CDR3 DNA reads as TGTGCCAGTAAAAGAGACAGTTTGGATTCCCCCCTCCACTTT. This translates into CASKRDSLDSPLHF.

The table lists this clone with a count of one. The rearrangement uses TRBV6-5 and TRBJ2-1; possibly TRBD2 for D (6 bases). Trimming took 5 bases from V and 4 from J, leaving 15 bases between them. This CDR3 spans 15 amino acids. Per germline, CDR1 MNHEY and CDR2 SVGAGI. The CDR3 sequence is CASSKRDSIYNEQFF. CDR3 bases: TGTGCCAGCAGTAAACGGGACTCTATTTACAATGAGCAGTTCTTC.

The gene calls are TRBV27 and TRBJ1-2; a possible D gene is TRBD1 (5 bases). Germline CDR1 is MNHEY and CDR2 is SMNVEV (reference sequence). V shed 6 bases and J shed 7 bases, with 12 bases lying between them. The length of the CDR3 is 12 residues. CDR3 DNA: TGTGCCAGCAGCACAGGTCGGGTTGGCTACACCTTC. Translation gives CASSTGRVGYTF.

This clone was recorded once. The chain has TRBV7-9 and TRBJ1-3; 9 nucleotides line up with TRBD1. V dropped 3 bases and J dropped 5; count of bases not matched to a gene: 11. Germline values: CDR1 SEHNR, CDR2 FQNEAQ (reference sequence). CDR3 size: 17 residues. The CDR3 is CASSLFGDRVYRNTIYF. The CDR3 DNA reads as TGTGCCAGCAGCTTGTTTGGGGACAGGGTTTATAGAAACACCATATATTTT. Complete variable domain (other parts from reference TRBV7-9 and TRBJ1-3): DTGVSQNPRHKITKRGQNVTFRCDPISEHNRLYWYRQTLGQGPEFLTYFQNEAQLEKSRLLSDRFSAERPKGSFSTLEIQRTEQGDSAMYLCASSLFGDRVYRNTIYFGEGSWLTVV.

This sequence joins TRBV28 and TRBJ1-4; a possible D gene is TRBD1 (5 bases). V lost 7 bases and J lost 5, with 17 bases in between. The CDR3 covers 15 residues. Germline assignment: CDR1 MDHEN and CDR2 SYDVKM. As DNA, the CDR3 is TGTGCCAGCAAATCACCCCAGGGCCCAAATGAAAAACTGTTTTTT. It yields the protein CASKSPQGPNEKLFF.

This clone was seen only a few times. V is TRBV5-1 and J is TRBJ2-1, with 8 bases matching TRBD2. V lost 2 bases, J lost 8 bases, and 6 bases stayed unmatched. Looked up from germline, CDR1 is SGHRS and CDR2 is YFSETQ. The CDR3 sequence is 14 residues long. CDR3 nucleotide sequence: TGCGCCAGCAGCTTCCGGGGGGGCTCCTATGAGCAGTTCTTC. This translates into CASSFRGGSYEQFF.

CDR3 loop: CASSDTGGDYGYTF. The CDR3 nucleotides are TGTGCCAGCTCAGACACAGGGGGCGACTATGGCTACACCTTC. The chain joins TRBV18 to TRBJ1-2, with 9 bases fitting TRBD1. Germline CDR1 and CDR2: KGHSH and LQKENI. This CDR3 comprises 14 residues. V was pared by 5 bases and J by 3 bases, with 4 bases of the junction left unmatched.

The V and J genes are TRBV4-1 and TRBJ2-7; D is ambiguous. The CDR3 is 12 amino acids. V lost 0 bases and J lost 9, with 9 bases in between. CDR1 is MGHRA, CDR2 YSYEKL, per germline. The CDR3 region is CASSQDGTGQYF. The CDR3 DNA is TGCGCCAGCAGCCAAGACGGTACGGGGCAGTACTTC.

This rearrangement joins TRBV29-1 to TRBJ2-3, with D perhaps matching TRBD1 (5 bases). V lost 6 bases, J lost 4 bases, and 11 bases lay in between. Germline CDR1 is SQVTM and CDR2 is ANQGSEA. The CDR3 loop spans 12 amino acids. This CDR3 is CSVIPGPDTQYF. The CDR3 coding sequence is TGCAGCGTGATTCCAGGGCCAGATACGCAGTATTTT.

The V call is TRBV15, the J call TRBJ2-1, with 7 bases matching TRBD1. CDR1 LNHNV and CDR2 YYDKDF come from the germline V gene (reference sequence). This CDR3 comprises 16 residues. V dropped 0 bases and J dropped 2; count of bases not matched to a gene: 4. The CDR3 DNA is TGTGCCACCAGCAGAGAGACAGGGTTCCCCTACAATGAGCAGTTCTTC. Encoded protein: CATSRETGFPYNEQFF.

The chain couples TRBV7-2 to TRBJ2-5; 11 bases line up with TRBD2. This CDR3 has 14 residues. Germline CDR1 SGHTA, CDR2 FQGNSA. With V trimmed by 5 bases and J by 8 bases, 7 bases remained unmatched. The CDR3: CASSLSGGANTQYF. The CDR3 DNA reads as TGTGCCAGCAGCCTTAGCGGGGGGGCCAATACCCAGTACTTC.

The chain joins TRBV4-2 to TRBJ2-7, with D maybe TRBD1 (6 bases). Germline CDR1 and CDR2: LGHNA and YNFKEQ. Trimming pared 4 bases from V and 2 bases from J, leaving 9 bases between. The CDR3 has 13 amino acids. The CDR3 coding sequence is TGTGCCAGCAGCCCGGGACAAGCCTACGAGCAGTACTTC. The encoded protein is CASSPGQAYEQYF.

The chain joins TRBV7-6 to TRBJ1-3; TRBD1 matches 8 bases. Germline V lookup: CDR1 SGHVS, CDR2 FNYEAQ. The V gene end was trimmed by 5 bases and the J gene end by 0 bases; junction bases not matched to a gene: 9. This CDR3 is 17 amino acids long. CDR3 protein: CASSADRVTLSGNTIYF. The CDR3 DNA reads as TGTGCCAGCAGCGCGGACAGGGTGACCCTCTCTGGAAACACCATATATTTT.

This clone was observed once. V is TRBV6-1 and J is TRBJ2-7; maybe TRBD1 (5 bases). There are 15 residues in the CDR3. Trimming shortened V by 1 base and J by 0 bases, and 10 bases separated the two germline ends. Looked up from germline, CDR1 is MNHNS and CDR2 is SASEGT. For the CDR3, the DNA is TGTGCCAGCAGTGAAGGGCAGGGATACTCCTACGAGCAGTACTTC. It yields the protein CASSEGQGYSYEQYF.

The chain joins TRBV4-1 to TRBJ2-4; D is unresolved. Germline V gene data show CDR1 as MGHRA and CDR2 as YSYEKL. The CDR3 consists of 17 residues. The germline V and J ends were trimmed by 0 bases and 0 bases, with 12 bases remaining between them. CDR3 amino acids: CASSQEEVTVAKNIQYF. The DNA for the CDR3 is TGCGCCAGCAGCCAAGAAGAGGTTACTGTAGCCAAAAACATTCAGTACTTC.

J is TRBJ2-5 and V is TRBV7-9, with D perhaps matching TRBD2 (6 bases). Germline-derived CDR1 and CDR2 are SEHNR and FQNEAQ (reference sequence). V lost 5 bases, J lost 3 bases, and 10 bases lay in between. The CDR3 spans 13 residues. The DNA for the CDR3 is TGTGCCAGCAGCCCGACTAGGGAAGAGACCCAGTACTTC. It codes for CASSPTREETQYF.

The chain uses TRBV27 and TRBJ2-7, with 7 bases matching TRBD1. Germline values: CDR1 MNHEY, CDR2 SMNVEV (reference sequence). J lost 4 bases, V lost 3 bases, and 6 bases had no gene match. This CDR3 has 14 amino acids. The CDR3 here is CASSFAGGVYEQYF. CDR3 nucleotides: TGTGCCAGCAGTTTTGCAGGGGGTGTTTACGAGCAGTACTTC.